One TCR beta chain is described in this entry. As yet, its antigen is unknown. This sample is part of a study of cytomegalovirus exposure and HLA in healthy donors. Germline V gene lookup returns CDR1 MGHRA and CDR2 YSYEKL. The V segment lost 0 bases and the J segment 8 bases; nucleotides outside the gene matches: 1. There are 15 residues in the CDR3. Findings and caveats of the study: Cytomegalovirus-associated status was assigned to 150 to 200 TCR beta chains. As was reported, the HLA-A and HLA-B alleles of most subjects were accurately predicted from TCR beta sequences.

PCR used 60 Vbeta primers and 13 Jbeta primers. Method: immunoSEQ multiplex PCR; TCRdb's copy keeps in-frame clones and lacks some. Of fewer than 200,000 clones in the sample, approximately 79% were seen once. J is TRBJ1-4 and V is TRBV4-1, with 12 bases matching TRBD1. The sequence was obtained from a man aged 40-50 years in good health and CMV-seronegative. Sequenced material: PBMCs. The CDR3 DNA reads as TGCGCCAGCAGCCAAGACGGGACAGGGGGCGAAAAACTGTTTTTT. Translation: CASSQDGTGGEKLFF.